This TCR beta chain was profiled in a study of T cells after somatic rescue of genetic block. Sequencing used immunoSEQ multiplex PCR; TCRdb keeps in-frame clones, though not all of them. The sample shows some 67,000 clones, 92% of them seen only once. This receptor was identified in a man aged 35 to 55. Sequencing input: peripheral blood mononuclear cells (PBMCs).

This chain's CDR3 is CASSYSSGNEQFF. Here the CDR3 DNA reads TGTGCCAGCAGTTACAGTAGCGGCAATGAGCAGTTCTTC. V and J are TRBV27 and TRBJ2-1; TRBD2 might be the D (6 bases). V lost 4 bases to trimming and J lost 6 bases, with 10 bases between them. Germline CDR1 reads MNHEY; CDR2 reads SMNVEV (reference sequence). This CDR3 has 13 residues.